The 18 T cell receptor beta chains presented below share a single source sample, sequenced in a study of T-cell memory formation after mild COVID-19. TCRdb ran MiXCR on the 5' RACE reads and lists one entry per CDR3 protein. The repertoire holds tens of thousands of distinct CDR3 sequences, with around a quarter as singletons. Sequences were obtained from PBMCs or a T cell subset sorted from them (not recorded which). Every receptor here comes from a man in his late teens or twenties who had mild COVID-19 (a few samples of this study predate the infection). Cell type and time point are not known.

The chain links TRBV29-1 to TRBJ1-4; 7 bases line up with TRBD1. Germline-derived CDR1 and CDR2 are SQVTM and ANQGSEA. With V trimmed by 5 bases and J by 12 bases, 9 bases remained unmatched. This CDR3 spans 12 amino acids. The DNA of the CDR3 is TGCAGCGTTCAATACAGGGGAACCGAACTGTTTTTT. Translating it yields CSVQYRGTELFF.

This clonotype was seen only a few times. This chain connects TRBV20-1 to TRBJ2-7; TRBD2 matches at 8 bases. V was pared by 5 bases and J by 0 bases, with 9 bases of the junction left unmatched. Per germline, CDR1 DFQATT and CDR2 SNEGSKA (reference sequence). The CDR3 is made up of 15 amino acids. CDR3 protein: CSAFLAGRNSYEQYF. The CDR3 bases are TGCAGTGCTTTCTTAGCGGGGAGGAACTCCTACGAGCAGTACTTC.

This clonotype was observed a few times. The rearrangement uses TRBV19 and TRBJ2-7; TRBD2 matches 7 bases. Germline-derived CDR1 and CDR2 are LNHDA and SQIVND (reference sequence). CDR3 length: 13 amino acids. With V trimmed by 11 bases and J by 6 bases, 13 bases remained unmatched. CDR3 in amino acids: CAAGLGGIAEQYF. The CDR3, as DNA: TGTGCCGCAGGGTTGGGGGGGATCGCCGAGCAGTACTTC.

This clonotype was picked up a small number of times. The chain employs TRBV5-6 and TRBJ1-1, with TRBD1 matching over 7 bases. This CDR3 is built from 14 residues. V lost 3 bases, J lost 5 bases, and 7 bases stayed unmatched. Germline lookup yields CDR1 SGHDT and CDR2 YYEEEE. CDR3 sequence reads: CASSSYRGRTEAFF. The CDR3 DNA sequence: TGTGCCAGCAGCTCATACAGGGGTCGTACTGAAGCTTTCTTT. Drawing the rest from reference TRBV5-6 and TRBJ1-1, the complete variable domain is DAGVTQSPTHLIKTRGQQVTLRCSPKSGHDTVSWYQQALGQGPQFIFQYYEEEERQRGNFPDRFSGHQFPNYSSELNVNALLLGDSALYLCASSSYRGRTEAFFGQGTRLTVV.

This clonotype was counted only a few times. V usage is TRBV7-3 and J usage is TRBJ2-2, with TRBD2 matching over 8 bases. Germline loops: CDR1 SGHTA, CDR2 FQGTGA. The trim removed 2 bases at V and 1 base at J, leaving 0 bases unmatched. The CDR3 runs 15 residues. CDR3 region: CASSLAGGNTGELFF. DNA for the CDR3: TGTGCCAGCAGCTTAGCGGGGGGGAACACCGGGGAGCTGTTTTTT.

This clonotype was counted a few times. CDR3 loop: CASSLVQGANTGELFF. As DNA, the CDR3 is TGTGCCAGCAGCTTGGTTCAGGGCGCGAACACCGGGGAGCTGTTTTTT. The chain couples TRBV5-5 to TRBJ2-2, with a possible D match to TRBD1 (5 bases). V lost 0 bases and J lost 0, with 9 bases in between. Germline CDR1 SGHKS, CDR2 YYEKEE (reference sequence). The CDR3 totals 16 residues.

The rearrangement links TRBV6-2 or TRBV6-3 to TRBJ2-5, with 14 bases lining up with TRBD2. V lost 2 bases to trimming and J lost 4 bases; unmatched junction nucleotides: 3. The CDR3 runs to 16 residues. CDR1 is MNHEY, CDR2 SVGEGT, per germline. CDR3 residues: CASSYPGTSGGETQYF. As DNA, the CDR3 is TGTGCCAGCAGTTACCCTGGGACTAGCGGGGGAGAGACCCAGTACTTC.

This chain joins TRBV29-1 and TRBJ1-2; 8 bases agree with TRBD1. V trimming: 6 bases; J trimming: 6 bases; junction bases outside the gene matches: 6. The length of the CDR3 is 12 residues. Germline CDR1 SQVTM, CDR2 ANQGSEA. The CDR3 region has the DNA TGCAGCGTCACGGACAGGGTACATGGCTACACCTTC. Its protein product is CSVTDRVHGYTF.

This chain's CDR3 is CSVAGTSGGAPETQYF. In DNA, the CDR3 is TGCAGCGTCGCCGGGACTAGCGGGGGGGCACCAGAGACCCAGTACTTC. The V and J genes are TRBV29-1 and TRBJ2-5; 16 bases agree with TRBD2. After removal of 6 bases from V and 4 bases from J, the junction contained 8 bases not matched to a gene. In germline, CDR1 is SQVTM, CDR2 ANQGSEA. The CDR3 runs to 16 residues. Based on the CDR3 plus reference TRBV29-1 and TRBJ2-5, the full variable domain is SAVISQKPSRDICQRGTSLTIQCQVDSQVTMMFWYRQQPGQSLTLIATANQGSEATYESGFVIDKFPISRPNLTFSTLTVSNMSPEDSSIYLCSVAGTSGGAPETQYFGPGTRLLVL.

There are a few counts of this clonotype. The chain recombines TRBV9 with TRBJ2-1; a possible D gene is TRBD2 (6 bases). Germline CDR1 SGDLS, CDR2 YYNGEE. Trimming stripped 0 bases from V and 6 bases from J, with 16 bases between. This CDR3 has 16 residues. This chain's CDR3 is CASSVVVGGPFNEQFF. CDR3 in DNA: TGTGCCAGCAGCGTAGTGGTGGGGGGTCCTTTCAATGAGCAGTTCTTC. Looking up the rest from reference TRBV9 and TRBJ2-1 gives the full variable domain: DSGVTQTPKHLITATGQRVTLRCSPRSGDLSVYWYQQSLDQGLQFLIQYYNGEERAKGNILERFSAQQFPDLHSELNLSSLELGDSALYFCASSVVVGGPFNEQFFGPGTRLTVL.

The CDR3 nucleotides read TGCGCCAGCAGCAGGCCCGGGACAGAGAACGAGCAGTACTTC. It translates to CASSRPGTENEQYF. V and J are TRBV5-1 and TRBJ2-7, with 7 bases fitting TRBD1. Germline V CDR1 and CDR2: SGHRS, YFSETQ. This CDR3 is built from 14 residues. Trimming removed 4 bases from V and 5 bases from J; junction bases left unmatched: 9.

The chain uses TRBV7-9 and TRBJ1-2; D ambiguous. The germline V gene has CDR1 SEHNR and CDR2 FQNEAQ (reference sequence). With 4 bases removed from V and 6 bases from J, the gap between germline ends came to 15 bases. The CDR3 runs 14 residues. CDR3 in amino acids: CASSSNRQVHGYTF. The CDR3 DNA reads TGTGCCAGCAGCTCGAATCGGCAGGTACATGGCTACACCTTC.

This chain connects TRBV11-2 to TRBJ2-7; 12 nucleotides match TRBD2. The CDR3 is made up of 13 amino acids. J was trimmed by 4 bases and V by 6 bases; bases with no gene match: 1. CDR1 and CDR2 from the germline V gene are SGHAT and FQNNGV. This CDR3 reads CASRGTSGYEQYV. Here the CDR3 DNA reads TGTGCCAGCAGGGGGACTAGCGGGTACGAGCAGTACGTC.

V and J are TRBV19 and TRBJ1-1; perhaps TRBD1 as D (6 bases). V was pared by 4 bases and J by 3 bases, with 12 bases between. The germline CDR1 and CDR2 sequences are LNHDA and SQIVND (reference sequence). CDR3 length: 14 residues. Here the CDR3 DNA reads TGTGCCAGTAGTAGAACAGGGCTGCACACTGAAGCTTTCTTT. It is translated as CASSRTGLHTEAFF.

The sample holds a few counts of this clonotype. The chain couples TRBV11-2 to TRBJ1-6, with a weak D call TRBD1 (6 bases). V dropped 6 bases and J dropped 5 bases, with 14 bases sitting between them. CDR1 is SGHAT, CDR2 FQNNGV, per germline. The CDR3 runs 15 residues. CDR3 sequence: CASRIVTGNNSPLHF. CDR3 bases: TGTGCCAGCAGGATCGTAACAGGGAATAATTCACCCCTCCACTTT. Variable domain in full (rest from reference TRBV11-2 and TRBJ1-6): EAGVAQSPRYKIIEKRQSVAFWCNPISGHATLYWYQQILGQGPKLLIQFQNNGVVDDSQLPKDRFSAERLKGVDSTLKIQPAKLEDSAVYLCASRIVTGNNSPLHFGNGTRLTVT.

The count of this clonotype is one. The genes are TRBV20-1 and TRBJ1-2; D is unclear. Germline-derived CDR1 and CDR2 are DFQATT and SNEGSKA (reference sequence). This CDR3 region has 13 residues. Trimming removed 3 bases at V and 4 bases at J, with 12 bases between. CDR3 loop: CSARAREGYGYTF. The CDR3 DNA sequence: TGCAGTGCTAGGGCTCGGGAGGGCTATGGCTACACCTTC.

The chain is built from TRBV3-1 and TRBJ1-1; 11 bases agree with TRBD1. The CDR3 loop spans 18 amino acids. Trimming removed 1 base from V and 1 base from J; junction bases left unmatched: 8. CDR1 LGHDT and CDR2 YNNKEL come from the germline V gene (reference sequence). The CDR3 bases are TGTGCCAGCAGCCAAGTTCGTGGGACAGGGGGACCGAACACTGAAGCTTTCTTT. This gives the protein CASSQVRGTGGPNTEAFF.

The sample holds a few counts of this clonotype. The V call is TRBV6-2 or TRBV6-3, the J call TRBJ2-1; D uncertain. The germline V and J ends were trimmed by 4 bases and 8 bases, with 6 bases remaining between them. CDR1 is MNHEY, CDR2 SVGEGT, per germline. This CDR3 has 11 residues. The CDR3 DNA is TGTGCCAGCAGTTTTCGGTATGAGCAGTTCTTC. This sequence encodes CASSFRYEQFF.